These T cell receptor beta chains were read from a single sample in a study of blood T cell repertoires in COVID-19. Profiled with immunoSEQ multiplex PCR; TCRdb holds only in-frame clones, not every one. The repertoire holds approximately 150,000 clones, roughly 84% seen once, with nearly 15% in the top ten. The sequenced sample was PBMCs or T cells enriched from blood (not recorded which). The source is a man aged 50 to 59 who had recovered from COVID-19. The CDR3 runs from the conserved cysteine through the conserved F or W. D genes are given only for firm matches. Some rows mark clone size as missing; the rest say once, few, many or name a class of expanded clone.

V,size,D,length,J,CDR3,DNA
TRBV5-1,few,.,15,TRBJ2-7,CASSLGSTGIYEQYF,TGCGCCAGCAGCTTGGGGTCAACAGGGATCTACGAGCAGTACTTC
TRBV4-2,few,TRBD1,18,TRBJ2-5,CASSQDHRTGGLGETQYF,TGTGCCAGCAGCCAAGACCACCGGACAGGGGGCCTGGGAGAGACCCAGTACTTC
TRBV24-1,.,.,16,TRBJ2-6,CATSDPDISGANVLTF,TGTGCCACCAGTGACCCCGACATCTCTGGGGCCAACGTCCTGACTTTC
TRBV5-1,.,.,14,TRBJ1-1,CASSFRTAGTEAFF,TGCGCCAGCAGCTTCCGGACTGCGGGGACTGAAGCTTTCTTT
TRBV9,.,.,14,TRBJ1-6,CASSPTGVNSPLHF,TGTGCCAGCAGCCCGACAGGAGTAAATTCACCCCTCCACTTT
TRBV29-1,.,.,13,TRBJ1-2,CSVMDTDLYGYTF,TGCAGCGTCATGGACACCGACCTCTATGGCTACACCTTC
TRBV2,.,.,15,TRBJ1-1,CASSERVWMNTEAFF,TGTGCCAGCAGTGAACGGGTGTGGATGAACACTGAAGCTTTCTTT
TRBV2,.,TRBD2,16,TRBJ2-3,CASRERLAGSTDTQYF,TGTGCCAGCAGGGAAAGACTAGCGGGTAGCACAGATACGCAGTATTTT
TRBV19,few,.,12,TRBJ2-7,CASSIGHYEQYF,TGTGCCAGTAGTATCGGTCACTATGAGCAGTACTTC
TRBV5-6,.,.,15,TRBJ2-1,CASSLSGQSYNEQFF,TGTGCCAGCAGCCTGTCCGGACAGAGCTACAATGAGCAGTTCTTC
TRBV28,.,.,10,TRBJ2-7,CATMSYEQYF,TGTGCCACCATGTCCTACGAGCAGTACTTC
TRBV29-1,few,.,13,TRBJ1-1,CSVETQENTEAFF,TGCAGCGTTGAGACACAGGAGAACACTGAAGCTTTCTTT
TRBV3-1/TRBV3-2,.,.,15,TRBJ2-3,CASSQGGIRTDTQYF,TGTGCCAGCAGCCAAGGCGGGATTCGCACAGATACGCAGTATTTT
TRBV6-5,.,TRBD1,12,TRBJ2-1,CASSRTGGRQFF,TGTGCCAGCAGTAGGACAGGGGGTCGGCAGTTCTTC
TRBV29-1,.,TRBD1,13,TRBJ2-7,CSVAGQGAYEQYF,TGCAGCGTTGCGGGTCAGGGGGCCTACGAGCAGTACTTC
TRBV12-5,.,TRBD2,18,TRBJ2-1,CASGLGLAGAWTYNEQFF,TGTGCTAGTGGCCTCGGACTAGCGGGGGCTTGGACCTACAATGAGCAGTTCTTC
TRBV19,once,TRBD1,15,TRBJ1-2,CASHQRDRGFLGYTF,TGTGCCAGTCACCAGAGGGACAGGGGATTTCTGGGCTACACCTTC
TRBV15,.,TRBD2,17,TRBJ2-2,CATSRDREAGRDGELFF,TGTGCCACCAGCAGAGATCGGGAAGCGGGGAGGGACGGGGAGCTGTTTTTT
TRBV27,.,.,15,TRBJ1-2,CASKDPGSSNYGYTF,TGTGCCAGCAAGGACCCGGGATCCTCTAACTATGGCTACACCTTC
TRBV5-1,.,TRBD2,14,TRBJ2-7,CASGTGGGLYEQYF,TGCGCCAGCGGGACCGGGGGAGGGCTCTACGAGCAGTACTTC
TRBV7-9,.,.,13,TRBJ2-2,CASSLESAGELFF,TGTGCCAGCAGCTTAGAAAGCGCCGGGGAGCTGTTTTTT
TRBV5-1,.,TRBD1,15,TRBJ1-6,CASSQGTGPNSPLHF,TGCGCCAGCAGCCAAGGGACAGGGCCTAATTCACCCCTCCACTTT
TRBV12-3/TRBV12-4,.,TRBD1,13,TRBJ1-2,CASSVDRAYGYTF,TGTGCCAGCAGTGTCGACAGGGCCTATGGCTACACCTTC
TRBV7-9,.,TRBD1,12,TRBJ1-1,CASSSGGTEAFF,TGTGCCAGCAGCTCAGGGGGGACTGAAGCTTTCTTT
TRBV18,once,TRBD1,14,TRBJ1-1,CASSPTGGLTEAFF,TGTGCCAGCTCACCGACAGGGGGCCTCACTGAAGCTTTCTTT
TRBV4-2,few,.,15,TRBJ2-4,CASSPTGLAKNIQYF,TGTGCCAGCAGCCCGACAGGTTTAGCCAAAAACATTCAGTACTTC
TRBV9,.,TRBD1,15,TRBJ1-1,CASSKRQGAYTEAFF,TGTGCCAGCAGCAAACGACAGGGGGCGTACACTGAAGCTTTCTTT
TRBV5-8,.,TRBD2,15,TRBJ2-2,CASSLAGGDPGELFF,TGTGCCAGCAGCTTGGCGGGGGGTGACCCCGGGGAGCTGTTTTTT
TRBV5-8,.,.,18,TRBJ1-5,CASSLEVQAGRGNQPQHF,TGTGCCAGCAGCTTGGAGGTACAGGCCGGTCGGGGCAATCAGCCCCAGCATTTT
TRBV6-5,.,.,15,TRBJ1-3,CASTEAGLSGNTIYF,TGTGCCAGCACAGAGGCAGGACTCTCTGGAAACACCATATATTTT
TRBV21-1,.,.,18,TRBJ2-6,CASNNLGTGGEGANVLTF,TGTGCCAGCAACAATCTCGGGACAGGGGGCGAGGGGGCCAACGTCCTGACTTTC
TRBV12-3/TRBV12-4,.,.,13,TRBJ1-2,CASIGAGDYGYTF,TGTGCCAGCATCGGCGCGGGCGACTATGGCTACACCTTC
TRBV18,.,.,15,TRBJ1-1,CASSPRNRDNTEAFF,TGTGCCAGCTCACCACGGAACAGGGATAACACTGAAGCTTTCTTT
TRBV6-5,.,TRBD1,16,TRBJ1-2,CASSYSGPDRSDGYTF,TGTGCCAGCAGTTACTCAGGCCCGGACAGGAGCGATGGCTACACCTTC
TRBV21-1,.,.,15,TRBJ2-3,CASSNYDRGTDTQYF,TGTGCCAGCAGCAACTATGACAGGGGCACAGATACGCAGTATTTT
TRBV15,.,.,16,TRBJ1-1,CATSRQSGWGATEAFF,TGTGCCACCAGCAGACAATCAGGGTGGGGCGCCACTGAAGCTTTCTTT
TRBV27,.,TRBD2,15,TRBJ2-1,CASSLTGGIYNEQFF,TGTGCCAGCAGTTTGACGGGGGGTATATACAATGAGCAGTTCTTC